Sequencing of this T cell receptor beta chain was carried out in a study of T cell responses to AZD1222 COVID-19 vaccine. Study-level findings and limits: Seropositivity was recorded at baseline in only a handful of AZD1222 recipients. Females made up more of the donors, who were largely white British, and clonal diversity may have come out too low. As reported, nearly half of all spike-specific TCRs target variant regions that are unmutated.

This clone was found once. Its target is unknown. Only in-frame clones appear in the TCRdb table, and some are missing; sequencing was by immunoSEQ multiplex PCR. The table has 85,000 to 120,000 clones, around 91% seen once. With V trimmed by 3 bases and J by 9 bases, 10 bases remained unmatched. This CDR3 is 15 amino acids long. The V gene's germline CDR1 is KGHDR and CDR2 SFDVKD. This TCR was recovered from an adult who received the AZD1222 COVID-19 vaccine. The sequences come from peripheral blood, collected 28 days after the second AZD1222 dose. The gene calls are TRBV24-1 and TRBJ1-5; TRBD1 matches 7 bases. CDR3 sequence (DNA): TGTGCCACCAGTGATGACAGGGTTCGCTGGTGGCCCCAGCATTTT. This translates into CATSDDRVRWWPQHF.